The clone carrying this T cell receptor beta chain was observed many times. No antigen is known for it. With 4 bases removed from V and 6 bases from J, the gap between germline ends came to 12 bases. Germline CDR1 is SNHLY and CDR2 is FYNNEI. The CDR3 contains 13 residues. For TCR beta, libraries came from iRepertoire HTBI primers and Arm-PCR of CDR3 regions. TCRdb re-called the multiplex PCR reads with MiXCR, one entry per CDR3 protein. The sample consists of 250,000 to 300,000 distinct CDR3 sequences, 18% of them appearing once. This entry is derived from a study of regulatory T cells in long-lasting Graves disease. Study-level points and caveats: There were preferences for TRBV28, TRBJ1-2 and TRBJ2-5 in persistent disease.

Time point indicated: newly diagnosed GD, antithyroid drugs for less than 3 months. PBMCs provided the RNA from which the TCR library was made. The same data also went into a second study, on T cells in Graves' hyperthyroidism and ophthalmopathy.

This sequence joins TRBV2 and TRBJ1-2, with a weak D call TRBD1 (5 bases). The starting material was peripheral blood mononuclear cells (PBMCs), obtained at new diagnosis, from a patient treated with antithyroid drugs. The clonotype comes from a woman between 25 and 40 years old with Graves disease. The CDR3 is CASSVEGGDGYTF. DNA for the CDR3: TGTGCCAGCAGTGTGGAGGGAGGGGATGGCTACACCTTC.